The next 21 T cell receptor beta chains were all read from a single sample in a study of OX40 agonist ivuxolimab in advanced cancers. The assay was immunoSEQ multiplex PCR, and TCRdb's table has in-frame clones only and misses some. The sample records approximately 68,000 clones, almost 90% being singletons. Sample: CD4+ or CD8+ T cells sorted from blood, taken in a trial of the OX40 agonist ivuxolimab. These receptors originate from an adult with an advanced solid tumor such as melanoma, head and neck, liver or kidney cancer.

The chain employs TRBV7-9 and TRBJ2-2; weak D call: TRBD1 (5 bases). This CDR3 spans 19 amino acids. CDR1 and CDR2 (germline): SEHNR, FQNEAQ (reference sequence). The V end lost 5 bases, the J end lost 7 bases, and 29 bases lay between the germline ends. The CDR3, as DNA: TGTGCCAGCAGCCGCGACAGTCAACTGCCAACGGTCCATGTCGGGGAGCTGTTTTTT. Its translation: CASSRDSQLPTVHVGELFF.

In DNA, the CDR3 is TGCAGTGCGGGACAGGGGAAGCCGTTCTTC. The encoded protein is CSAGQGKPFF. The rearrangement uses TRBV20-1 and TRBJ2-1, with TRBD1 matching over 10 bases. CDR1 DFQATT and CDR2 SNEGSKA come from the germline V gene (reference sequence). V lost 6 bases and J lost 15; bases outside the gene matches: 5. The CDR3 sequence is 10 residues long.

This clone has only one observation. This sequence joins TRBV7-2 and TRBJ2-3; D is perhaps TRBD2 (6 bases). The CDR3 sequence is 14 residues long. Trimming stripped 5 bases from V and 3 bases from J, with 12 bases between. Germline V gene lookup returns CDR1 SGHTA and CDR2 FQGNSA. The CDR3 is CASSGRTKTDTQYF. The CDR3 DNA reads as TGTGCCAGCAGCGGCAGGACTAAAACAGATACGCAGTATTTT.

This CDR3 is CASSRGQGQGTEAFF. The CDR3 coding sequence is TGTGCCAGCAGTCGCGGACAGGGGCAGGGCACTGAAGCTTTCTTT. The chain joins TRBV27 to TRBJ1-1, with 9 nucleotides matching TRBD1. The CDR3 is 15 residues long. Germline lookup yields CDR1 MNHEY and CDR2 SMNVEV (reference sequence). Trimming at V came to 5 bases and at J to 4 bases, leaving 8 bases not matched to a gene.

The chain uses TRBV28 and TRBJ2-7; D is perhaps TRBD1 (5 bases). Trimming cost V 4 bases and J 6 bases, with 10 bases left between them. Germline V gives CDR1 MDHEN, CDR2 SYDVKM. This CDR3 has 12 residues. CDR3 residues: CASSSQGVEQYF. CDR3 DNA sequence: TGTGCCAGCAGTTCCCAAGGGGTCGAGCAGTACTTC.

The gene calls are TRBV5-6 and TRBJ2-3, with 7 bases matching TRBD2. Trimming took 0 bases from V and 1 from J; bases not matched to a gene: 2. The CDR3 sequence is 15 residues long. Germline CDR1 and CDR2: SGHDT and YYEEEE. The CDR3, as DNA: TGTGCCAGCAGCTTGGAGGGAGGGGGCACAGATACGCAGTATTTT. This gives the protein CASSLEGGGTDTQYF.

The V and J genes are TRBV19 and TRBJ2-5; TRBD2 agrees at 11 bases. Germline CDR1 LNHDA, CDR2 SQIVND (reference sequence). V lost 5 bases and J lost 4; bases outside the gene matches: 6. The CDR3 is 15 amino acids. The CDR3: CASSPRLAGIETQYF. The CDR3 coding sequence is TGTGCCAGTAGTCCGCGACTAGCGGGAATAGAGACCCAGTACTTC.

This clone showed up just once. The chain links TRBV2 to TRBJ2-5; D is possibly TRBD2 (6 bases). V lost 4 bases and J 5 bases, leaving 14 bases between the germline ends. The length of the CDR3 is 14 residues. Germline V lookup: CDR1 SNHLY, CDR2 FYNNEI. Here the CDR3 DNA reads TGTGCCAGCAGTGCCCGCAGGGACTTGGAGACCCAGTACTTC. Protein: CASSARRDLETQYF.

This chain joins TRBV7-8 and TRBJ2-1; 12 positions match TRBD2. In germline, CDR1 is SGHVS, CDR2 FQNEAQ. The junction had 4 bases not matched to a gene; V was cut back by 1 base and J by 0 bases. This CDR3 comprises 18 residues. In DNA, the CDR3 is TGTGCCAGCAGCTTAGGTCTGACTAGCGGGAGCTCCTACAATGAGCAGTTCTTC. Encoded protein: CASSLGLTSGSSYNEQFF.

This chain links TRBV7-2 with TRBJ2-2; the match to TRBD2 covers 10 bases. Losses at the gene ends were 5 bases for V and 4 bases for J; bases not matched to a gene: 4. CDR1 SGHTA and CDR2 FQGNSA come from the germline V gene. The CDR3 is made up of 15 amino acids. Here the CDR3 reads CASSTSGGGTGELFF. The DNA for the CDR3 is TGTGCCAGCAGCACCAGCGGGGGGGGCACCGGGGAGCTGTTTTTT.

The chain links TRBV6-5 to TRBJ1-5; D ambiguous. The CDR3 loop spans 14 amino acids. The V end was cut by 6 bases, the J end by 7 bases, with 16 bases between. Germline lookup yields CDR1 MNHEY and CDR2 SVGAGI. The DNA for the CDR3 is TGTGCCAGCAGACCCGTCCAGGTAGGGCAGCCCCAGCATTTT. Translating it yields CASRPVQVGQPQHF.

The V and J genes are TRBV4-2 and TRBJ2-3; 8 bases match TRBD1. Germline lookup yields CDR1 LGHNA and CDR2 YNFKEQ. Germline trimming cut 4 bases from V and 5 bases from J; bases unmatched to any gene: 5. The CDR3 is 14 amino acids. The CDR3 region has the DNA TGTGCCAGCAGCCCAGGACAGGGTAAAGATACGCAGTATTTT. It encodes CASSPGQGKDTQYF.

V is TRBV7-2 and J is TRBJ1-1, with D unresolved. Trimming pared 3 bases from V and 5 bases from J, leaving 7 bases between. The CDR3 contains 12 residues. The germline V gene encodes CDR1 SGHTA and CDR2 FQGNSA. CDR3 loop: CASSFGETEAFF. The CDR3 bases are TGTGCCAGCAGCTTTGGGGAGACTGAAGCTTTCTTT.

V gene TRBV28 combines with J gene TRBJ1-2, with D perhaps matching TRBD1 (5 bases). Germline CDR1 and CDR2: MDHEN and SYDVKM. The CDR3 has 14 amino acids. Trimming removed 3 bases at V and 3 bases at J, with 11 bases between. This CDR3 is CASSFGMGDYGYTF. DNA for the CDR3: TGTGCCAGCAGTTTCGGTATGGGGGACTATGGCTACACCTTC.

Here the CDR3 DNA reads TGTGCCAGCAGCCCCGACCGGGGTAACACTGAAGCTTTCTTT. Protein sequence: CASSPDRGNTEAFF. The V call is TRBV7-2, the J call TRBJ1-1; no reliable D call. V was pared by 5 bases and J by 2 bases, with 12 bases between. Germline values: CDR1 SGHTA, CDR2 FQGNSA. The CDR3 consists of 14 residues.

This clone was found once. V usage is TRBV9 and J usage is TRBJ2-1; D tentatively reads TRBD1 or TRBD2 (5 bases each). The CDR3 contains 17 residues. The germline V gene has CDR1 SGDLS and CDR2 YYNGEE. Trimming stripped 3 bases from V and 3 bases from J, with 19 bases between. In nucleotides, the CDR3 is TGTGCCAGCAGCGCTTCAGGGAGCACTGGGAGCTACAATGAGCAGTTCTTC. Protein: CASSASGSTGSYNEQFF.

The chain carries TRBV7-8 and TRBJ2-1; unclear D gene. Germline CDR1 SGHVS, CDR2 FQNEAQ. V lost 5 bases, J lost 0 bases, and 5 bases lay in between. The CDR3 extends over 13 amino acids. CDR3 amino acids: CASSASSYNEQFF. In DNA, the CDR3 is TGTGCCAGCAGCGCTAGCTCCTACAATGAGCAGTTCTTC.

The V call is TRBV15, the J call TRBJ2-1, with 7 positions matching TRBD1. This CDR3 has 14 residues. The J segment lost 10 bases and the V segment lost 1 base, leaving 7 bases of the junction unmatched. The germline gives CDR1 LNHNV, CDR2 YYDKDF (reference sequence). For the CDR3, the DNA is TGTGCCACCAGCAGAGGGGACAGTCCCAGAGAGCAGTTCTTC. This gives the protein CATSRGDSPREQFF.

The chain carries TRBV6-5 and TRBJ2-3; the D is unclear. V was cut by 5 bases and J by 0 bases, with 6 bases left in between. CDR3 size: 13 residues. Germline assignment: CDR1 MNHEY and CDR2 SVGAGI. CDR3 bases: TGTGCCAGCAGTCAGGTCAGCACAGATACGCAGTATTTT. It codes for CASSQVSTDTQYF.

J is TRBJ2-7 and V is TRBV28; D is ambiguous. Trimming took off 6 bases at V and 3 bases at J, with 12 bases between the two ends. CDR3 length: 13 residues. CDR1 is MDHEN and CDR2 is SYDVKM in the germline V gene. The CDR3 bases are TGTGCCAGCAGCCCTGCTAGTCTCTACGAGCAGTACTTC. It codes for CASSPASLYEQYF.

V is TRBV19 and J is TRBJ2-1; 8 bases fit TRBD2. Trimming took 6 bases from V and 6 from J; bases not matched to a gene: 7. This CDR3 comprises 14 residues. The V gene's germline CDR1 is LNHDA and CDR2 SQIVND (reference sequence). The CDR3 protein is CASRGLVIPNEQFF. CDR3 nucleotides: TGTGCCAGTAGGGGACTAGTAATCCCCAATGAGCAGTTCTTC.